This T cell receptor (beta chain) was identified during a study of T cell responses to AZD1222 COVID-19 vaccine. Overall study results and limits: Repertoire sampling happened only post peak T cell response. Nearly half of the spike-specific TCRs reportedly recognize variant regions that carry no mutations.

Notes on this clone: Its antigen is as yet unknown.

Clones were read by immunoSEQ multiplex PCR, and TCRdb kept only the in-frame ones, dropping some. The sample lists approximately 110,000 clones, more than 85% occurring once. The clonotype was recovered from an adult in good health. Sequencing used peripheral blood, obtained on day 0 of AZD1222 vaccination.

The CDR3 spells CASSFAAAEAFF. CDR3 nucleotides: TGTGCCAGCAGTTTCGCGGCTGCGGAAGCTTTCTTT. This chain joins TRBV28 and TRBJ1-1; D remains ambiguous. This CDR3 is built from 12 residues. Trimming left V 3 bases short and J 8 bases short, with 10 bases between. Looked up from germline, CDR1 is MDHEN and CDR2 is SYDVKM. The full variable domain, completed using reference TRBV28 and TRBJ1-1, is DVKVTQSSRYLVKRTGEKVFLECVQDMDHENMFWYRQDPGLGLRLIYFSYDVKMKEKGDIPEGYSVSREKKERFSLILESASTNQTSMYLCASSFAAAEAFFGQGTRLTVV.